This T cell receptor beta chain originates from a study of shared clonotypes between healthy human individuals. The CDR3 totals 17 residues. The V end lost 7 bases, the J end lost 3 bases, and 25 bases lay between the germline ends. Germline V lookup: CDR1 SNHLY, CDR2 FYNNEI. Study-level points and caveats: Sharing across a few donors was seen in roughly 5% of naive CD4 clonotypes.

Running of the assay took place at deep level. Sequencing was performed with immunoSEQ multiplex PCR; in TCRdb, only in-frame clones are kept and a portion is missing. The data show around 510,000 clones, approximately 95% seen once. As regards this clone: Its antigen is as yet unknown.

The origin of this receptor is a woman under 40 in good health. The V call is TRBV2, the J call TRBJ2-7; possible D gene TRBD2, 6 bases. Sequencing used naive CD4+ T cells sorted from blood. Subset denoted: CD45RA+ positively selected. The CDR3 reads CASKTGTHSTNNYEQYF. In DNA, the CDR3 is TGTGCCAGCAAAACCGGGACTCACTCCACTAACAACTACGAGCAGTACTTC. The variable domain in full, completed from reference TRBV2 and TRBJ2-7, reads EPEVTQTPSHQVTQMGQEVILRCVPISNHLYFYWYRQILGQKVEFLVSFYNNEISEKSEIFDDQFSVERPDGSNFTLKIRSTKLEDSAMYFCASKTGTHSTNNYEQYFGPGTRLTVT.